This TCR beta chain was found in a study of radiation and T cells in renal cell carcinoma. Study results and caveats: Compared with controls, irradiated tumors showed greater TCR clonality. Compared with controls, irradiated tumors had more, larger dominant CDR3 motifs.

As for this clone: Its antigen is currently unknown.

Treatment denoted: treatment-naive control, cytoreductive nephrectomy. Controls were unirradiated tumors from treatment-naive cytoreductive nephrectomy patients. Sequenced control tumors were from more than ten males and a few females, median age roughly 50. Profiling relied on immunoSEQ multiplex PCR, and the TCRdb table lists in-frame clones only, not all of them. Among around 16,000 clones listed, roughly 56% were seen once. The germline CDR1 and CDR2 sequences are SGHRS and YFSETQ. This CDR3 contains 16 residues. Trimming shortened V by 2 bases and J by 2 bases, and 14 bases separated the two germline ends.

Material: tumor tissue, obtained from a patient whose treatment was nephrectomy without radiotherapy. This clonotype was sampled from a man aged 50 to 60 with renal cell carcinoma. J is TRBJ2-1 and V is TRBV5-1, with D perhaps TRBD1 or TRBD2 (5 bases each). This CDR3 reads CASSFDSTTTYNEQFF. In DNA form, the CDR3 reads TGCGCCAGCAGCTTCGACAGTACGACTACCTACAATGAGCAGTTCTTC.